The 10 T cell receptor beta chains reported below all come from one sample, sequenced in a study of cytomegalovirus exposure and HLA in healthy donors (dated by TCRdb to 2017 to 2019). The library was generated by the immunoSEQ multiplex PCR assay. For the multiplex PCR, a mixture combining 60 forward primers for TCR Vbeta segments and 13 reverse primers for TCR Jbeta segments was used. TCRdb carries this immuneACCESS record with in-frame sequences only. Its versions omit some clonotypes, under half of them owing to an unresolved V gene in the studies checked, with the rest unexplained. A total of approximately 130,000 clones appear in this sample, 80% of them only once. 4% to 4.5% of the sample lies in the top ten. The sequenced sample was PBMCs. Receptor source: a woman in her 40s in good health and CMV-seronegative.

The chain is built from TRBV7-9 and TRBJ2-1; D gene ambiguous. Germline-derived CDR1 and CDR2 are SEHNR and FQNEAQ (reference sequence). The CDR3 runs to 15 residues. The ends were cut back, 1 base at V and 2 bases at J, with 9 bases in the middle. The chain's CDR3 is CASSLVQATYNEQFF. The CDR3 bases are TGTGCCAGCAGCTTAGTGCAGGCTACCTACAATGAGCAGTTCTTC.

This chain connects TRBV20-1 to TRBJ1-4; 7 bases agree with TRBD1. Trimming removed 6 bases from V and 11 bases from J; junction bases left unmatched: 6. The CDR3 extends over 11 amino acids. The germline CDR1 and CDR2 sequences are DFQATT and SNEGSKA (reference sequence). CDR3 sequence: CSAPTGEKLFF. The CDR3, as DNA: TGCAGTGCGCCAACAGGGGAGAAACTGTTTTTT.

The chain has TRBV7-2 and TRBJ2-2, with D possibly being TRBD1 (6 bases). V was clipped by 3 bases and J by 5 bases, with 13 bases between them. Germline CDR1 and CDR2: SGHTA and FQGNSA. The CDR3 contains 15 residues. CDR3 protein: CASSFWAGVTGELFF. DNA of the CDR3: TGTGCCAGCAGCTTCTGGGCAGGGGTGACCGGGGAGCTGTTTTTT. The entire variable domain, with the rest obtained from reference TRBV7-2 and TRBJ2-2, is as follows: GAGVSQSPSNKVTEKGKDVELRCDPISGHTALYWYRQSLGQGLEFLIYFQGNSAPDKSGLPSDRFSAERTGGSVSTLTIQRTQQEDSAVYLCASSFWAGVTGELFFGEGSRLTVL.

The gene calls are TRBV28 and TRBJ1-6; TRBD1 aligns across 9 bases. This CDR3 has 15 amino acids. Germline V gives CDR1 MDHEN, CDR2 SYDVKM. Unmatched junction bases numbered 8, after V lost 5 bases and J lost 9 bases. This CDR3 is CASSPRDRDSSPLHF. The DNA of the CDR3 is TGTGCCAGCAGTCCCAGGGACAGGGATAGTTCACCCCTCCACTTT. Full variable domain (remainder filled in from reference TRBV28 and TRBJ1-6): DVKVTQSSRYLVKRTGEKVFLECVQDMDHENMFWYRQDPGLGLRLIYFSYDVKMKEKGDIPEGYSVSREKKERFSLILESASTNQTSMYLCASSPRDRDSSPLHFGNGTRLTVT.

V usage is TRBV7-6 and J usage is TRBJ2-1, with 11 bases identical to TRBD1. This CDR3 has 17 amino acids. V lost 2 bases, J lost 10 bases, and 13 bases stayed unmatched. CDR1 is SGHVS, CDR2 FNYEAQ, per germline. The CDR3 sequence: CASSLLPGQGEVWEQFF. The CDR3 bases are TGTGCCAGCAGCTTACTTCCGGGACAGGGGGAAGTTTGGGAGCAGTTCTTC.

The rearrangement uses TRBV28 and TRBJ1-1; 7 bases line up with TRBD1. The CDR3 is 13 residues long. Germline CDR1 is MDHEN and CDR2 is SYDVKM. The V segment lost 10 bases and the J segment 6 bases; nucleotides outside the gene matches: 11. Here the CDR3 reads CATDRASIPEAFF. In nucleotides, the CDR3 is TGTGCCACCGACAGGGCCTCAATCCCTGAAGCTTTCTTT.

V usage is TRBV6-1 and J usage is TRBJ1-3; no reliable D call. CDR3 size: 14 residues. Deletions cut 2 bases from V and 2 bases from J, with 7 bases between. The germline CDR1 and CDR2 sequences are MNHNS and SASEGT. In nucleotides, the CDR3 is TGTGCCAGCAGTGAAAGTTTAGCTGGAAACACCATATATTTT. Encoded protein: CASSESLAGNTIYF.

The chain couples TRBV18 to TRBJ1-1; no reliable D call. Germline values: CDR1 KGHSH, CDR2 LQKENI. V was pared by 3 bases and J by 6 bases, with 11 bases between. This CDR3 contains 13 residues. CDR3 residues: CASSPASGAEAFF. The DNA of the CDR3 is TGTGCCAGCTCACCGGCGTCCGGAGCTGAAGCTTTCTTT.

V is TRBV27 and J is TRBJ2-7; 14 bases map to TRBD2. The CDR3 length is 17 residues. Germline CDR1 MNHEY, CDR2 SMNVEV (reference sequence). J lost 2 bases, V lost 5 bases, and 8 bases had no gene match. CDR3 sequence reads: CASSPGTGLAGAYEQYF. DNA of the CDR3: TGTGCCAGCAGTCCTGGAACGGGACTAGCGGGAGCCTACGAGCAGTACTTC.

V usage is TRBV9 and J usage is TRBJ2-2; TRBD2 might be the D (6 bases). Trimming cost V 4 bases and J 6 bases, with 28 bases left between them. The germline CDR1 and CDR2 sequences are SGDLS and YYNGEE. The CDR3 has 19 residues. Here the CDR3 DNA reads TGTGCCAGCAGCCCTCCCTTTAACTTTGGGACTGGTGGGGCCGGGGAGCTGTTTTTT. Protein product: CASSPPFNFGTGGAGELFF. Based on the CDR3 plus reference TRBV9 and TRBJ2-2, the full variable domain is DSGVTQTPKHLITATGQRVTLRCSPRSGDLSVYWYQQSLDQGLQFLIQYYNGEERAKGNILERFSAQQFPDLHSELNLSSLELGDSALYFCASSPPFNFGTGGAGELFFGEGSRLTVL.